This T cell receptor (beta chain) was captured by sequencing in a study of blood T cell repertoires in COVID-19. TCRdb keeps only in-frame clones here, not all; method: immunoSEQ multiplex PCR. Among about 230,000 clones listed, approximately 80% were seen once. This sequence was found in a man aged 55-75 years who had recovered from COVID-19. Sequenced material: PBMCs or T cells enriched from blood (not recorded which).

As DNA, the CDR3 is TGTGCCAGCAGAATGACAGGGACCTATGGCTACACCTTC. This encodes CASRMTGTYGYTF. The V and J genes are TRBV28 and TRBJ1-2; 7 nucleotides match TRBD1. Germline CDR1 and CDR2: MDHEN and SYDVKM. The V and J ends lost 6 bases and 4 bases, in that order; junction bases with no gene match: 5. The CDR3 is 13 residues long.